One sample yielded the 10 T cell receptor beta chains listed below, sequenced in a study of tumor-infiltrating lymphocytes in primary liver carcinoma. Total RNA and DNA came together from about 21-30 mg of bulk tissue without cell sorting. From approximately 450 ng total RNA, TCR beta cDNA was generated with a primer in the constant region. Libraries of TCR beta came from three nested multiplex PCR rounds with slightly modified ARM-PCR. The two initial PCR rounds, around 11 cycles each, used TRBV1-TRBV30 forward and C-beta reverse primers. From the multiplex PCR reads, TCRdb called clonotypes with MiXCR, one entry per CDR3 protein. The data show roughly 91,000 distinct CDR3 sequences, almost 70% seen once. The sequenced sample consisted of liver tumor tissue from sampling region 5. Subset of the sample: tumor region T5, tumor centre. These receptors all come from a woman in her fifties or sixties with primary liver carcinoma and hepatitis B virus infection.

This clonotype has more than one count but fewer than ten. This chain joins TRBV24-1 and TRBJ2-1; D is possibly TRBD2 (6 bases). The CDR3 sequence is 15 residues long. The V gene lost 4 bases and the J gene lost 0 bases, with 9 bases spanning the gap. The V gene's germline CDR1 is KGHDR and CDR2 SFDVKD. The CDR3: CATSEFGSSYNEQFF. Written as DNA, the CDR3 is TGTGCCACCAGTGAGTTCGGGAGCTCCTACAATGAGCAGTTCTTC.

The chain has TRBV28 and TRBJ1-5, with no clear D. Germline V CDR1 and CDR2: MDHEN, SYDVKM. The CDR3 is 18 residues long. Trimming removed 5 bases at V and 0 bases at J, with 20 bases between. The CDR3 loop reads CASSPGRRVILSNQPQHF. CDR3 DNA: TGTGCCAGCAGTCCAGGACGGCGAGTGATCCTTAGCAATCAGCCCCAGCATTTT. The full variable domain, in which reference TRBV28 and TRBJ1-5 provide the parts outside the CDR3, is DVKVTQSSRYLVKRTGEKVFLECVQDMDHENMFWYRQDPGLGLRLIYFSYDVKMKEKGDIPEGYSVSREKKERFSLILESASTNQTSMYLCASSPGRRVILSNQPQHFGDGTRLSIL.

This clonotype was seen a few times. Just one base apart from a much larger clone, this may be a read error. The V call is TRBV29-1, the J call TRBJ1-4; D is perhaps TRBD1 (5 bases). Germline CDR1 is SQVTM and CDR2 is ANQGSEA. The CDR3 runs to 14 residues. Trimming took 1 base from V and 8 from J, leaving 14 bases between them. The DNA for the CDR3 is TGCAGCGTTGAAGGTGGGCAGGGCAGCGAAAAACTGTTTTTT. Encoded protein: CSVEGGQGSEKLFF. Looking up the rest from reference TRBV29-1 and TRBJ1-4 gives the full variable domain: SAVISQKPSRDICQRGTSLTIQCQVDSQVTMMFWYRQQPGQSLTLIATANQGSEATYESGFVIDKFPISRPNLTFSTLTVSNMSPEDSSIYLCSVEGGQGSEKLFFGSGTQLSVL.

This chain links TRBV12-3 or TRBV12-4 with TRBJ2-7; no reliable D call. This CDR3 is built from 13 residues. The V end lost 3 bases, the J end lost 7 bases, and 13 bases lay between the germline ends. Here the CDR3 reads CASSFESYYEQYF. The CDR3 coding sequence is TGTGCCAGCAGTTTCGAGTCCTACTATGAGCAGTACTTC.

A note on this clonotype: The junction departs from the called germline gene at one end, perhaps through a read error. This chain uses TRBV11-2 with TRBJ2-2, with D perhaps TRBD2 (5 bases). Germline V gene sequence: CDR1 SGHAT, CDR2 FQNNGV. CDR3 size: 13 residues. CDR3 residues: CTRSLDRTGELFF. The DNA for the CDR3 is TGTACCAGGAGCTTAGATAGGACTGGGGAGCTGTTTTTC.

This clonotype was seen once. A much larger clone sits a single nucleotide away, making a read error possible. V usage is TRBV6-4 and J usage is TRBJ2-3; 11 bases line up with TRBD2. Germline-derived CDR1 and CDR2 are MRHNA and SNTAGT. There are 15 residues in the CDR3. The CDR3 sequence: CAGSRLAGHTDTQYF. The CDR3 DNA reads TGTGCCGGCAGCCGACTAGCGGGACACACAGATACGCAGTATTTT.

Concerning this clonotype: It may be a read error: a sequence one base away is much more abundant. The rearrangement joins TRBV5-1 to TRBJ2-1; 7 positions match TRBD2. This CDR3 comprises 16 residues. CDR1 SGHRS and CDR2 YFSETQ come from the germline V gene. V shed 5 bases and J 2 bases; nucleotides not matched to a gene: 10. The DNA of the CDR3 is TGCGCCAGCAGTTACGGACTAGTGGGAGCCTACAATGAGCAGTTCTTC. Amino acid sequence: CASSYGLVGAYNEQFF.

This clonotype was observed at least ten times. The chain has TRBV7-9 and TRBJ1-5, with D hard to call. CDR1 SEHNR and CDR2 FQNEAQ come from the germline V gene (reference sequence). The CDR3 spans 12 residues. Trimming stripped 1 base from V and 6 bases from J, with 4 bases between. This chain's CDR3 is CASSLGSQPQHF. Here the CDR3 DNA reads TGTGCCAGCAGCTTAGGAAGTCAGCCCCAGCATTTT.

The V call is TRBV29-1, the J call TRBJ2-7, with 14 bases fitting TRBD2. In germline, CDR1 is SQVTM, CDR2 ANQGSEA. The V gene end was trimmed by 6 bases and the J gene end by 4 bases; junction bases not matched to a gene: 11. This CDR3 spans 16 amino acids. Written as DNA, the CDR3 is TGCAGCGTGAATCAGGGACTAGCGGGAGTGTTTTACGAGCAGTACTTC. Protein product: CSVNQGLAGVFYEQYF.

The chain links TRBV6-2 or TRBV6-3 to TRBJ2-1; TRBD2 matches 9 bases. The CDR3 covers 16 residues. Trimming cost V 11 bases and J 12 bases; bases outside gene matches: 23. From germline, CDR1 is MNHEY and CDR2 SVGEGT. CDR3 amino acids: CACSYDLLAGPVGQFF. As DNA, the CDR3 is TGTGCCTGTAGTTACGATCTTCTAGCGGGGCCGGTGGGGCAGTTCTTC.